A single sample gave rise to the 28 T cell receptor beta chains below, sequenced in a study of CD8+ T cells in alopecia areata. cDNA serving as the sequencing template came from extracted, reverse transcribed RNA. Repertoires were generated with immunoSEQ multiplex PCR, while TCRdb's copy carries only in-frame clones and drops some. Of some 220,000 clones in the sample, about 57% were seen once. Described treatment: oral pan-JAK inhibitor, 5-10 mg twice daily. The sample was CD4+ T cells sorted from blood, taken at week 4, from a patient treated with tofacitinib. The origin of the receptors is a human donor with alopecia areata.

This clone was seen a few times. The chain links TRBV29-1 to TRBJ1-5; unclear D gene. The CDR3 consists of 13 residues. CDR1 and CDR2 (germline): SQVTM, ANQGSEA. The V end was cut by 5 bases, the J end by 6 bases, with 14 bases between. Here the CDR3 reads CSVSGREGQPQHF. The CDR3 DNA follows: TGCAGCGTTTCTGGACGGGAAGGTCAGCCCCAGCATTTT.

Regarding this clone: Germline is not matched at one junction end, which may reflect a read error. This chain links TRBV6-1 with TRBJ2-6; D not certain. The germline CDR1 and CDR2 sequences are MNHNS and SASEGT. The CDR3 loop spans 15 amino acids. Here the CDR3 reads CAISESSSGANVLTF. CDR3 nucleotides: TGTGCCATCAGTGAGTCGAGCTCTGGGGCCAACGTCCTGACTTTC.

Worth noting for this clone: Given a much more abundant clone one base away, this may be a read error. The V gene is TRBV6-5, the J gene TRBJ2-2; D not resolved. Germline CDR1 is MNHEY and CDR2 is SVGAGI. V was clipped by 6 bases and J by 0 bases, with 2 bases between them. The CDR3 sequence is 12 residues long. For the CDR3, the DNA is TGTGCCAGCAGGACGAACACCGGGGAGCTGTTTTTT. Its protein is CASRTNTGELFF.

This rearrangement joins TRBV30 to TRBJ2-7, with unresolved D. This CDR3 has 14 amino acids. V dropped 0 bases and J dropped 1 base, with 10 bases sitting between them. Germline-derived CDR1 and CDR2 are GTSNPN and SVGIG (reference sequence). The CDR3 DNA follows: TGTGCCTGGAGTGTAAGGATGGGATCCTACGAGCAGTACTTC. Translated: CAWSVRMGSYEQYF.

The V and J genes are TRBV29-1 and TRBJ2-2; D possibly corresponds to TRBD1 (5 bases). CDR3 length equals 14 residues. CDR1 is SQVTM and CDR2 is ANQGSEA in the germline V gene. Trimming left V 3 bases short and J 4 bases short, with 12 bases between. CDR3 loop: CSVETVLGTGELFF. In nucleotides, the CDR3 is TGCAGCGTTGAGACAGTTTTAGGCACCGGGGAGCTGTTTTTT.

The V gene is TRBV5-1, the J gene TRBJ2-1; possible D gene TRBD2, 5 bases. This CDR3 region has 17 residues. Germline lookup yields CDR1 SGHRS and CDR2 YFSETQ. V was trimmed by 4 bases and J by 0 bases, leaving 17 bases between them. CDR3 nucleotide sequence: TGCGCCAGCAGCAAAATAGTATCGGGGAGCTCCTACAATGAGCAGTTCTTC. Encoded protein: CASSKIVSGSSYNEQFF.

V usage is TRBV9 and J usage is TRBJ2-2, with D possibly being TRBD1 (5 bases). The CDR3 extends over 14 amino acids. Trimming shortened V by 3 bases and J by 6 bases, and 12 bases separated the two germline ends. Germline V gene data show CDR1 as SGDLS and CDR2 as YYNGEE. The CDR3 loop reads CASSGRDSSGELFF. CDR3 bases: TGTGCCAGCAGCGGCAGGGATTCTTCCGGGGAGCTGTTTTTT. Supplemented by reference TRBV9 and TRBJ2-2, the full variable domain reads DSGVTQTPKHLITATGQRVTLRCSPRSGDLSVYWYQQSLDQGLQFLIQYYNGEERAKGNILERFSAQQFPDLHSELNLSSLELGDSALYFCASSGRDSSGELFFGEGSRLTVL.

This clone appeared a few times. V is TRBV7-9 and J is TRBJ2-2; D possibly corresponds to TRBD2 (5 bases). The CDR3 totals 14 residues. Trimming cost V 8 bases and J 7 bases, with 17 bases left between them. In germline, CDR1 is SEHNR, CDR2 FQNEAQ (reference sequence). The CDR3 loop reads CASSIREFVGELFF. The CDR3 DNA follows: TGTGCCAGCTCGATCCGGGAATTTGTCGGGGAGCTGTTTTTT.

Note on this clone: The same CDR3 also results from other DNA sequences found in this sample. This chain links TRBV30 with TRBJ2-5, with D perhaps matching TRBD1 (6 bases). This CDR3 has 13 amino acids. Trimming shortened V by 0 bases and J by 5 bases, and 10 bases separated the two germline ends. Germline V lookup: CDR1 GTSNPN, CDR2 SVGIG (reference sequence). CDR3 nucleotides: TGTGCCTGGAGTGTAGGGGGACGGGAGACCCAGTACTTC. Translating it yields CAWSVGGRETQYF.

The rearrangement uses TRBV4-2 and TRBJ2-7; a possible D gene is TRBD2 (7 bases). This CDR3 is built from 15 residues. Germline CDR1 is LGHNA and CDR2 is YNFKEQ. V gave up 1 base and J gave up 6 bases, with 16 bases separating them. This CDR3 is CASSQVVGAGAEQYF. The CDR3 nucleotides read TGTGCCAGCAGCCAAGTCGTCGGCGCGGGGGCCGAGCAGTACTTC.

This clone is a singleton in its sample. The chain joins TRBV30 to TRBJ2-1; 10 bases align to TRBD2. With V trimmed by 0 bases and J by 3 bases, 5 bases remained unmatched. The CDR3 covers 16 residues. Germline V gene sequence: CDR1 GTSNPN, CDR2 SVGIG (reference sequence). In DNA, the CDR3 is TGTGCCTGGAGTGTACGAGCGGGGGGGGACTACAATGAGCAGTTCTTC. This sequence encodes CAWSVRAGGDYNEQFF.

The V call is TRBV15, the J call TRBJ1-1; 7 nucleotides align to TRBD1. J was trimmed by 4 bases and V by 0 bases; bases with no gene match: 8. The CDR3 contains 16 residues. Germline V gives CDR1 LNHNV, CDR2 YYDKDF (reference sequence). CDR3 sequence reads: CATSRDRSGGSTEAFF. The CDR3 DNA is TGTGCCACCAGCAGAGATAGATCAGGGGGGAGCACTGAAGCTTTCTTT.

The chain links TRBV27 to TRBJ2-7; tentatively, D is TRBD2 (6 bases). Germline loops: CDR1 MNHEY, CDR2 SMNVEV (reference sequence). The V gene lost 5 bases and the J gene lost 0 bases, with 17 bases spanning the gap. The CDR3 loop spans 16 amino acids. The CDR3 spells CASSPGGTRGSYEQYF. CDR3 nucleotide sequence: TGTGCCAGCAGTCCCGGAGGGACTCGAGGCTCCTACGAGCAGTACTTC.

This chain connects TRBV7-8 to TRBJ2-3, with 11 bases lining up with TRBD2. With V trimmed by 1 base and J by 9 bases, 6 bases remained unmatched. Per the germline V gene, CDR1 is SGHVS and CDR2 is FQNEAQ. The CDR3 length is 15 residues. The CDR3 loop reads CASSLGDSGGATQYF. CDR3 DNA sequence: TGTGCCAGCAGCTTAGGCGATAGCGGGGGGGCCACGCAGTATTTT.

The CDR3 loop reads CASSQDGGGASPAKNIQYF. The DNA of the CDR3 is TGCGCCAGCAGCCAAGATGGCGGGGGGGCCTCTCCTGCCAAAAACATTCAGTACTTC. This chain connects TRBV4-3 to TRBJ2-4, with 9 bases fitting TRBD2. V lost 0 bases, J lost 1 base, and 10 bases stayed unmatched. CDR1 and CDR2 from the germline V gene are LGHNA and YSLEER. The CDR3 is 19 residues long.

V and J are TRBV5-4 and TRBJ2-6, with 7 positions matching TRBD1. V lost 1 base, J lost 2 bases, and 3 bases stayed unmatched. This CDR3 has 16 residues. The germline V gene encodes CDR1 SGHNT and CDR2 YYREEE (reference sequence). CDR3 nucleotide sequence: TGTGCCAGCAGCTTGAAGGGGGCGACTGGGGCCAACGTCCTGACTTTC. Protein sequence: CASSLKGATGANVLTF.

The chain employs TRBV14 and TRBJ2-7; D not resolved. V lost 7 bases, J lost 11 bases, and 9 bases lay in between. The CDR3 is 9 amino acids. Germline V gene lookup returns CDR1 SGHDN and CDR2 FVKESK. The CDR3 sequence is CASIPKKYF. CDR3 DNA sequence: TGTGCCAGCATCCCCAAGAAGTACTTC.

In this sample, this clone turned up once. The V and J genes are TRBV4-2 and TRBJ1-5, with D possibly TRBD1 on 6 matching bases. There are 17 residues in the CDR3. With 2 bases removed from V and 0 bases from J, the gap between germline ends came to 14 bases. The germline V gene encodes CDR1 LGHNA and CDR2 YNFKEQ. The CDR3 loop reads CASSQSSGDRSNQPQHF. The CDR3 bases are TGTGCCAGCAGCCAATCGTCAGGGGATCGTAGCAATCAGCCCCAGCATTTT.

Concerning this clone: Other DNA variants within this sample encode the same CDR3. V and J are TRBV30 and TRBJ2-1; 7 positions agree with TRBD2. Trimming cost V 7 bases and J 2 bases; bases outside gene matches: 2. Per the germline V gene, CDR1 is GTSNPN and CDR2 is SVGIG (reference sequence). The CDR3 sequence is 12 residues long. CDR3 loop: CASSGAYNEQFF. The DNA for the CDR3 is TGTGCCTCTAGCGGAGCCTACAATGAGCAGTTCTTC.

Only a few counts were recorded for this clone. In the same sample, other DNA sequences code for this CDR3. The rearrangement links TRBV29-1 to TRBJ2-7; D might be TRBD1 (6 bases). The V and J ends lost 6 bases and 4 bases respectively, with 13 bases between them. The length of the CDR3 is 12 residues. Germline values: CDR1 SQVTM, CDR2 ANQGSEA. CDR3 bases: TGCAGCGTCGAGACAGGCGGGTACGAGCAGTACTTC. The encoded protein is CSVETGGYEQYF.

The chain joins TRBV27 to TRBJ2-2; D is undetermined. The CDR3 consists of 15 residues. V was trimmed by 7 bases and J by 0 bases, leaving 12 bases between them. Germline V gives CDR1 MNHEY, CDR2 SMNVEV (reference sequence). CDR3 DNA: TGTGCCAGCAAAGGGTTGGGAACGAACACCGGGGAGCTGTTTTTT. This gives the protein CASKGLGTNTGELFF.

The rearrangement joins TRBV29-1 to TRBJ1-1; TRBD1 aligns across 10 bases. The CDR3 spans 13 residues. Germline V gene data show CDR1 as SQVTM and CDR2 as ANQGSEA. CDR3 coding DNA: TGCAGTGGGACAGGGGCCTTAGACACTGAAGCTTTCTTT. Translated: CSGTGALDTEAFF.

The V call is TRBV7-4, the J call TRBJ2-3; 10 nucleotides line up with TRBD2. CDR1 and CDR2 from the germline V gene are SGHVT and SQSDAQ. This CDR3 region has 18 residues. The trim removed 5 bases at V and 3 bases at J, leaving 14 bases unmatched. The CDR3 DNA reads as TGTGCCAGCAGCCCACACCGACCCACTAGCGGGGCAACAGATACGCAGTATTTT. Protein sequence: CASSPHRPTSGATDTQYF.

The genes are TRBV4-3 and TRBJ1-2, with D possibly being TRBD1 (6 bases). V shed 4 bases and J shed 0 bases, with 9 bases lying between them. The CDR3 has 14 amino acids. Germline CDR1 LGHNA, CDR2 YSLEER. The CDR3: CASSLDSSNYGYTF. The DNA of the CDR3 is TGCGCCAGCAGCCTGGACAGCTCTAACTATGGCTACACCTTC.

The chain carries TRBV29-1 and TRBJ2-7, with D possibly matching TRBD1 (6 bases). V dropped 6 bases and J dropped 7 bases, with 16 bases sitting between them. Per the germline V gene, CDR1 is SQVTM and CDR2 is ANQGSEA. The CDR3 is 12 amino acids. The CDR3 reads CSVVQGPREQYF. The CDR3 DNA is TGCAGCGTGGTACAGGGACCTAGGGAGCAGTACTTC.

The chain employs TRBV18 and TRBJ2-6, with D tentatively TRBD2 (5 bases). Per germline, CDR1 KGHSH and CDR2 LQKENI. V lost 6 bases, J lost 3 bases, and 9 bases lay in between. The CDR3 is 14 amino acids. Here the CDR3 reads CASSEGFGANVLTF. DNA of the CDR3: TGTGCCAGCTCCGAGGGTTTTGGGGCCAACGTCCTGACTTTC.

This chain links TRBV5-1 with TRBJ2-7; D is unclear. Germline values: CDR1 SGHRS, CDR2 YFSETQ. The CDR3 covers 14 residues. Trimming took 4 bases from V and 0 from J, leaving 11 bases between them. The CDR3 sequence: CASSRPESSYEQYF. The CDR3 bases are TGCGCCAGCAGCCGACCGGAAAGCTCCTACGAGCAGTACTTC.

The V and J genes are TRBV19 and TRBJ2-5; D is undetermined. The ends were cut back, 6 bases at V and 4 bases at J, with 6 bases in the middle. Germline V gene lookup returns CDR1 LNHDA and CDR2 SQIVND (reference sequence). The CDR3 extends over 11 amino acids. CDR3 loop: CASRRRETQYF. In nucleotides, the CDR3 is TGTGCCAGTAGAAGGAGAGAGACCCAGTACTTC.